Following are 5 T cell receptor beta chains from one sample sequenced in a study of T cell clusters in autoimmune cytopenias. Each sample's input was 250 ng genomic DNA, 38,000 or so genome equivalents. TRB rearrangements were amplified by touch-down multiplex PCR with mixed TRB-A/B primers. TCRdb processed the multiplex PCR reads again and assigns one entry to each CDR3 protein, with no DNA. The listing records some 6,800 distinct CDR3 sequences. Sequencing used peripheral blood. These TCRs come from a human donor with an autoimmune cytopenia or autoimmune hepatitis (not recorded which).

In terms of frequency, this clonotype is medium-sized (0.01 to 0.1%). CDR3 sequence reads: CASSLKRYTGELFF. The rearrangement links TRBV27 to TRBJ2-2. The CDR3 contains 14 residues. The germline CDR1 and CDR2 sequences are MNHEY and SMNVEV (reference sequence).

This CDR3 is CASSLPRTSGGTSSYEQYF. The rearrangement links TRBV7-6 to TRBJ2-7; absent DNA, TCRdb's TRBD2 call cannot be checked. The CDR3 covers 19 residues. Per the germline V gene, CDR1 is SGHVS and CDR2 is FNYEAQ.

The gene calls are TRBV6-1 and TRBJ1-3. CDR3 length equals 14 residues. Per the germline V gene, CDR1 is MNHNS and CDR2 is SASEGT. Here the CDR3 reads CASSALGLGNTIYF.

J is TRBJ2-1 and V is TRBV27; TCRdb's D gene call, TRBD2, goes unchecked for lack of DNA. CDR3 length equals 15 residues. Germline V CDR1 and CDR2: MNHEY, SMNVEV (reference sequence). The CDR3 sequence: CASSLRSGSYNEQFF.

The chain recombines TRBV6-1 with TRBJ2-2; TCRdb picks TRBD2, but there is no DNA to check that call. Looked up from germline, CDR1 is MNHNS and CDR2 is SASEGT. The CDR3 totals 14 residues. The CDR3 here is CAATSGSNTGELFF.